This entry describes one T cell receptor (beta chain). The V and J ends lost 3 bases and 4 bases, in that order; junction bases with no gene match: 9. Germline assignment: CDR1 SGHTA and CDR2 FQGNSA. There are 17 residues in the CDR3. TCRdb keeps only in-frame clones here, not all; method: immunoSEQ multiplex PCR. This sample carries 80,000 to 95,000 clones, about 96% of them seen once, and the ten largest clones take 0.36%. The record originates from a study of technical replicates of blood from several donors. The TCR sequence derives from a human donor in good health. The sequencing input was T cells isolated from PBMCs. The chain couples TRBV7-2 to TRBJ2-1; 10 bases map to TRBD1. Here the CDR3 reads CASSLLAGTGAYNEQFF. DNA of the CDR3: TGTGCCAGCAGCTTGCTTGCCGGGACAGGGGCTTACAATGAGCAGTTCTTC.